This T cell receptor (beta chain) was identified in a study of blood T cell repertoires in COVID-19. The length of the CDR3 is 14 residues. V was cut by 3 bases and J by 4 bases, with 15 bases left in between. Germline CDR1 and CDR2: GTSNPN and SVGIG (reference sequence). Repertoires were generated with immunoSEQ multiplex PCR, while TCRdb's copy carries only in-frame clones and drops some. Found here are hundreds of thousands of clones, 75% to 85% of them singletons; the top ten hold 4.7%. The clonotype comes from a woman between 65 and 79 years old with acute or convalescent COVID-19. The chain has TRBV30 and TRBJ1-1; D gene ambiguous. Sequenced sample: peripheral blood. DNA for the CDR3: TGTGCCTGGAGCCTTACCAGACTATCCACTGAAGCTTTCTTT. Translated, it gives CAWSLTRLSTEAFF.